This T cell receptor beta chain was captured by sequencing in a study of cytomegalovirus exposure and HLA in healthy donors. A multiplex PCR was run with 60 Vbeta primers and 13 Jbeta primers. Repertoires were generated with immunoSEQ multiplex PCR, while TCRdb's copy carries only in-frame clones and drops some. The data hold over 150,000 clones, with roughly three quarters observed a single time. Germline-derived CDR1 and CDR2 are LGHNT and FRNRAP. V was clipped by 2 bases and J by 8 bases, with 9 bases between them. There are 13 residues in the CDR3. The V and J genes are TRBV12-5 and TRBJ1-4; D is unresolved. This TCR was recovered from a woman aged 45-65 years in good health and CMV-seropositive. The sample taken for sequencing was PBMCs. As DNA, the CDR3 is TGTGCTAGTGGTTTGTGGGCGGGGGAAAAACTGTTTTTT. Amino acids: CASGLWAGEKLFF.